This TCR beta chain was documented in a study of T cell repertoires in cytomegalovirus infection. Broader study findings: Frequencies of public TCR beta families were cumulated, and this identified carriers of CMV plus the relevant HLA.

This CDR3 is 17 amino acids long. Germline V CDR1 and CDR2: LNHDA, SQIVND (reference sequence). Using its own MiXCR run on the reads, TCRdb lists one record per CDR3 protein. Found here are about 490,000 distinct CDR3 sequences, approximately 15% of them singletons; the top ten hold 20% to 30%. Worth noting for this clonotype: Its antigen is undetermined. The junction and the germline gene differ at one end; a read error may be behind it.

This TCR was sampled from a human donor in good health (CMV status not recorded). Some clones in this sample may be carry-over from other donors' samples. V usage is TRBV19 and J usage is TRBJ1-3; 8 bases are shared with TRBD1. Sequences were obtained from CD8+ T cells from PBMCs. As DNA, the CDR3 is TGTGCCAGTAGTGCCGACAGGGGACAAACCTCTGGAGACACCATATATTTT. It translates to CASSADRGQTSGDTIYF.